This is a list of T cell receptor beta chains from one sample in a study of cytomegalovirus exposure and HLA in healthy donors. Method: immunoSEQ multiplex PCR; TCRdb's copy keeps in-frame clones and lacks some. Of 120,000 to 150,000 clones in the sample, roughly three fifths are singletons; the top ten hold over 1.5%. Specimen: PBMCs. The receptor source for this set is a male donor in good health and CMV-seronegative. The CDR3 runs from the conserved cysteine through the conserved F or W. A D gene is named only where the DNA matches it firmly. Rows give clone size only sometimes, using once, few, many, or a class for an expanded clone.

j_call clone_size d_call v_call cdr3_length cdr3_aa cdr3_nt
TRBJ1-2 - TRBD1 TRBV28 14 CASSPTGANYGYTF TGTGCCAGCTCGCCTACAGGGGCGAACTATGGCTACACCTTC
TRBJ2-2 - TRBD1 TRBV9 17 CASSVGGQGANTGELFF TGTGCCAGCAGCGTAGGGGGACAGGGTGCGAACACCGGGGAGCTGTTTTTT
TRBJ1-1 - - TRBV7-8 14 CASSPTGGGFEAFF TGTGCCAGCAGTCCAACCGGTGGGGGGTTTGAAGCTTTCTTT
TRBJ1-1 - - TRBV27 14 CASSLVGLNTEAFF TGTGCCAGCAGTTTAGTGGGGCTGAACACTGAAGCTTTCTTT
TRBJ2-1 - TRBD2 TRBV19 21 CASRPGLAIQDAIGSYNEQFF TGTGCCAGCCGTCCGGGACTAGCTATACAGGACGCGATTGGCTCCTACAATGAGCAGTTCTTC
TRBJ1-6 - - TRBV5-4 14 CASSLDRDNSPLHF TGTGCCAGCAGCTTGGACAGGGATAATTCACCCCTCCACTTT
TRBJ2-2 few - TRBV7-2 14 CASVGGVNTGELFF TGTGCCAGTGTCGGCGGAGTGAACACCGGGGAGCTGTTTTTT
TRBJ1-2 - TRBD1 TRBV5-1 16 CASSLDLGTGVYGYTF TGCGCCAGCAGCTTGGATCTCGGGACAGGGGTCTATGGCTACACCTTC
TRBJ1-6 - - TRBV28 13 CASKASGNSPLHF TGTGCCTCGAAGGCCTCGGGTAATTCACCCCTCCACTTT
TRBJ2-7 once TRBD1 TRBV29-1 12 CSVGPGQGLQYF TGCAGCGTTGGGCCGGGACAGGGCTTGCAGTACTTC
TRBJ1-5 - TRBD1 TRBV27 14 CASRGTVSNQPQHF TGTGCCAGCAGGGGGACAGTTAGCAATCAGCCCCAGCATTTC
TRBJ2-5 - - TRBV7-3 13 CASSFRGGGTQYF TGTGCCAGCAGCTTTCGGGGAGGAGGGACCCAGTACTTC
TRBJ2-2 few TRBD2 TRBV5-4 16 CASSSSGGAHTGELFF TGTGCCAGCAGCTCTAGCGGGGGGGCACACACCGGGGAGCTGTTTTTT
TRBJ2-7 many - TRBV19 14 CASSTDSSSYEQYF TGTGCCAGTAGTACGGACAGTAGCTCCTACGAGCAGTACTTC
TRBJ1-1 few TRBD1 TRBV7-9 14 CASTRQGEGTEAFF TGTGCCAGCACCCGACAGGGGGAGGGGACTGAAGCTTTCTTT
TRBJ2-5 - TRBD1 TRBV5-1 14 CASSADRGEETQYF TGCGCCAGCAGCGCGGACAGGGGGGAAGAGACCCAGTACTTC
TRBJ1-3 - - TRBV6-5 16 CASSYSRTGSRNTIYF TGTGCCAGCAGTTACTCCCGGACGGGGAGTAGAAACACCATATATTTT
TRBJ2-5 once TRBD2 TRBV5-5 16 CASSLTSGGAWETQYF TGTGCCAGCAGCCTGACTAGCGGGGGGGCTTGGGAGACCCAGTACTTC
TRBJ1-1 - TRBD1 TRBV6-5 15 CASSETGGGETEAFF TGTGCCAGCAGCGAGACAGGGGGTGGCGAAACTGAAGCTTTCTTT
TRBJ1-1 - - TRBV7-9 16 CASSLGAHVDTTEAFF TGTGCCAGCAGCTTAGGGGCTCATGTAGATACCACTGAAGCTTTCTTT
TRBJ2-2 - TRBD1 TRBV4-1 15 CASSQAGQTTGELFF TGCGCCAGCAGCCAAGCGGGACAGACCACCGGGGAGCTGTTTTTT
TRBJ1-2 - TRBD1 TRBV7-2 15 CASSLGGTGPYGYTF TGTGCCAGCAGCTTAGGTGGGACAGGACCCTATGGCTACACCTTC
TRBJ2-5 once TRBD1 TRBV18 15 CASSGQGPALGGQYF TGTGCCAGCTCGGGACAGGGGCCGGCCTTAGGGGGCCAGTACTTC
TRBJ1-2 few - TRBV19 16 CASSIDHRAPLYGYTF TGTGCCAGTAGTATAGATCACAGGGCCCCACTCTATGGCTACACCTTC
TRBJ1-4 - - TRBV27 16 CASTQYSRPTNEKLFF TGTGCCAGCACCCAGTATAGCCGACCAACTAATGAAAAACTGTTTTTT
TRBJ2-7 few TRBD2 TRBV11-1 14 CASSFQRGAGEQYF TGTGCCAGCAGCTTCCAGCGGGGGGCAGGAGAGCAGTACTTC
TRBJ1-2 few - TRBV2 13 CASSDSRGNGYTF TGTGCCAGCAGTGACAGCAGGGGAAATGGCTACACCTTC
TRBJ2-2 once - TRBV10-3 15 CAISMRGPPTGELFF TGTGCCATTAGTATGAGAGGGCCACCTACCGGGGAGCTGTTTTTT
TRBJ2-3 - TRBD1 TRBV7-2 16 CASSLARQGRTDTQYF TGTGCCAGCAGCTTAGCCCGACAGGGCCGCACAGATACGCAGTATTTT
TRBJ1-2 - - TRBV5-5 13 CASSLTSSYGYTF TGTGCCAGCAGCTTGACCAGTTCCTATGGCTACACCTTC
TRBJ1-2 - - TRBV9 17 CASSVGGAGARNYGYTF TGTGCCAGCAGCGTAGGTGGTGCAGGGGCTAGGAACTATGGCTACACCTTC
TRBJ1-1 once - TRBV2 13 CASRGTGQDEAFF TGTGCCAGCAGGGGCACAGGGCAGGATGAAGCTTTCTTT
TRBJ1-2 - TRBD1 TRBV7-9 16 CASSVGTVRFVDGYTF TGTGCCAGCAGCGTCGGGACAGTTCGTTTCGTCGATGGCTACACCTTC
TRBJ2-3 few - TRBV5-1 14 CASSAVRSTDTQYF TGCGCCAGCAGTGCCGTGCGGAGCACAGATACGCAGTATTTT
TRBJ2-1 - - TRBV27 15 CATSLREKGYNEQFF TGTGCCACCTCCCTCCGGGAGAAAGGCTACAATGAGCAGTTCTTC
TRBJ2-7 - - TRBV2 16 CASSEGPGIGSYEQYF TGTGCCAGCAGTGAAGGGCCAGGCATAGGTTCCTACGAGCAGTACTTC